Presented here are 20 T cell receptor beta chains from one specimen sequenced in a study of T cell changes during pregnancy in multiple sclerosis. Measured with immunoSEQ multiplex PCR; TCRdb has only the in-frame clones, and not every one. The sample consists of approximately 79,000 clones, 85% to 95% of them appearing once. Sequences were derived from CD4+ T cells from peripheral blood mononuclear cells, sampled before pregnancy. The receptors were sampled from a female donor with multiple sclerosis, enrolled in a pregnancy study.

The DNA of the CDR3 is TGTGCCAGCAGTGATGAGAACAGGGGAGCCTACAATGAGCAGTTCTTC. Protein sequence: CASSDENRGAYNEQFF. The gene calls are TRBV6-1 and TRBJ2-1; 7 bases fit TRBD1. This CDR3 comprises 16 residues. V shed 3 bases, J shed 2 bases, and the junction held 7 bases outside the gene matches. The germline V gene encodes CDR1 MNHNS and CDR2 SASEGT.

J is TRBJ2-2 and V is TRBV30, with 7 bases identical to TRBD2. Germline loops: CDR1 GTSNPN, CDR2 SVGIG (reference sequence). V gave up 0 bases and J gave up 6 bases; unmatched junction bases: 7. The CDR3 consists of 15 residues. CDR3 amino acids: CAWSVGGSMAGELFF. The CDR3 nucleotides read TGTGCCTGGAGTGTCGGGGGGAGTATGGCCGGGGAGCTGTTTTTT.

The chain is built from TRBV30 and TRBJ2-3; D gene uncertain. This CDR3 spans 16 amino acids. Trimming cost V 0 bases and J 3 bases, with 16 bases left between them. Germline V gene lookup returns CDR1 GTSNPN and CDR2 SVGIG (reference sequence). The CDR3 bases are TGTGCCTGGAGTGTACGAAGGTCGCCACTAACAGATACGCAGTATTTT. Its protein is CAWSVRRSPLTDTQYF.

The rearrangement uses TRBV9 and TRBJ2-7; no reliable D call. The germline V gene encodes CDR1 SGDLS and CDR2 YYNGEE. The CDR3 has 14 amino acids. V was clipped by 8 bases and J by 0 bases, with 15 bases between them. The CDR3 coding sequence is TGTGCCAGATGCCCCGGTTGGAGCTCCTACGAGCAGTACTTC. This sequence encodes CARCPGWSSYEQYF.

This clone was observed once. CDR3 in amino acids: CARWTDSNQPQHF. CDR3 bases: TGTGCCAGGTGGACAGATAGCAATCAGCCCCAGCATTTT. The chain recombines TRBV21-1 with TRBJ1-5; the table's D call of TRBD1 was not tested on the DNA. TRBV21-1 corresponds to a pseudogene. The CDR3 is 13 amino acids.

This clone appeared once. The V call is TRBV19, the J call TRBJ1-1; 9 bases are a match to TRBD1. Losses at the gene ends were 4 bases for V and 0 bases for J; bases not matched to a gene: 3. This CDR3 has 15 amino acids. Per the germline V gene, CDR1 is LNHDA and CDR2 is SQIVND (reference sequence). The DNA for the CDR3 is TGTGCCAGTAGTAATGACAGGGGGGTGAACACTGAAGCTTTCTTT. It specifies CASSNDRGVNTEAFF.

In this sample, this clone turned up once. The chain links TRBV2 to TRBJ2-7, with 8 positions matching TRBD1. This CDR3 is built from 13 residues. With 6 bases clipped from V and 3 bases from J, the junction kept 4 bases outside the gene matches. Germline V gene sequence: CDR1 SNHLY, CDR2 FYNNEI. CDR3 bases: TGTGCCAGCAGACAGGGGGGCTACTACGAGCAGTACTTC. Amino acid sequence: CASRQGGYYEQYF.

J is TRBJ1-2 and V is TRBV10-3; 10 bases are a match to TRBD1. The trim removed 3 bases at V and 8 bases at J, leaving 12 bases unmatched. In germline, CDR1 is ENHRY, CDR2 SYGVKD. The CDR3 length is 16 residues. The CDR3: CAISEEGTGALGGYTF. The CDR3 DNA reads TGTGCCATCAGTGAAGAAGGGACAGGGGCCCTCGGGGGCTACACCTTC.

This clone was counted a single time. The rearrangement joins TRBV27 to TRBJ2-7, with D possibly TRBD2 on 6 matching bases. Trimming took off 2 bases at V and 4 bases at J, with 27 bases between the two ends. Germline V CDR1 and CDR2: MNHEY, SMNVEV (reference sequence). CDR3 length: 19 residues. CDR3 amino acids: CASSLRSRGGPGWTYEQYF. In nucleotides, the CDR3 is TGTGCCAGCAGTTTACGCTCGCGGGGCGGGCCAGGGTGGACTTACGAGCAGTACTTC.

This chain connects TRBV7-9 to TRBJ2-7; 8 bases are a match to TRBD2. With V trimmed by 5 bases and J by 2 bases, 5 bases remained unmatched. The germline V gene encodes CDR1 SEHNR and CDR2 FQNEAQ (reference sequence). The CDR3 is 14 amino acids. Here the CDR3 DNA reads TGTGCCAGCAGCCAGGGACTAGGAGCCTACGAGCAGTACTTC. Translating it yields CASSQGLGAYEQYF.

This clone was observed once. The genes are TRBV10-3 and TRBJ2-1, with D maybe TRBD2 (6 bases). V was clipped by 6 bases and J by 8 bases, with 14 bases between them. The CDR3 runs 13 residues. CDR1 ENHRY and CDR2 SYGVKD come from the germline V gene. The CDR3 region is CAIRRDFEDEQFF. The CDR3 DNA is TGTGCCATCAGGAGGGACTTCGAGGATGAGCAGTTCTTC.

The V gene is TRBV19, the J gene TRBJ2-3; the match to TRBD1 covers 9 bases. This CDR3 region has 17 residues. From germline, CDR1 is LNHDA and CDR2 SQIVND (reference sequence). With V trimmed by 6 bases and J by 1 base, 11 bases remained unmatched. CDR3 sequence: CASSPGTGTGGTDTQYF. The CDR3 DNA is TGTGCCAGTAGCCCCGGGACAGGGACCGGCGGCACAGATACGCAGTATTTT. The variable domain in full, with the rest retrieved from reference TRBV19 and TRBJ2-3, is DGGITQSPKYLFRKEGQNVTLSCEQNLNHDAMYWYRQDPGQGLRLIYYSQIVNDFQKGDIAEGYSVSREKKESFPLTVTSAQKNPTAFYLCASSPGTGTGGTDTQYFGPGTRLTVL.

The DNA of the CDR3 is TGTGCCAGCAGCCAAGTAGCAGGGGGCGTTTTCGGGGAGCTGTTTTTT. Translation: CASSQVAGGVFGELFF. The V gene is TRBV14, the J gene TRBJ2-2; 8 bases line up with TRBD1. The CDR3 is 16 amino acids. Germline CDR1 and CDR2: SGHDN and FVKESK. Germline trimming cut 1 base from V and 7 bases from J; bases unmatched to any gene: 8.

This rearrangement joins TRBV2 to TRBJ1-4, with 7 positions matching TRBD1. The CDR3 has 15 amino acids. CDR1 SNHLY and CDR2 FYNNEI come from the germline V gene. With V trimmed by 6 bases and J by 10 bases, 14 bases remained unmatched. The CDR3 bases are TGTGCCAGCAGCCCCAGACAGGGTCCATCCGGAAAACTGTTTTTT. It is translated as CASSPRQGPSGKLFF.

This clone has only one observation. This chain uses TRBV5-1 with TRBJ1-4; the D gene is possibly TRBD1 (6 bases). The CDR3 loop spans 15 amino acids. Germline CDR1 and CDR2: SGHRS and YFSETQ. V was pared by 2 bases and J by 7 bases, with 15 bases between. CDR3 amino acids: CASSFLAGGSEKLFF. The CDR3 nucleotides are TGCGCCAGCAGCTTCCTGGCGGGGGGCAGTGAAAAACTGTTTTTT.

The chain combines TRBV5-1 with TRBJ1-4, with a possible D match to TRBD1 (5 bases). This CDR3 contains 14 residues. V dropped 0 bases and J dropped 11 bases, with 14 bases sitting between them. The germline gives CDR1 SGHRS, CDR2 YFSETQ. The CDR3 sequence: CASSLEAGKDKLFF. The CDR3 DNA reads TGCGCCAGCAGCTTGGAGGCAGGGAAGGACAAACTGTTTTTT. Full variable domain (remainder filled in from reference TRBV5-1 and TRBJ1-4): KAGVTQTPRYLIKTRGQQVTLSCSPISGHRSVSWYQQTPGQGLQFLFEYFSETQRNKGNFPGRFSGRQFSNSRSEMNVSTLELGDSALYLCASSLEAGKDKLFFGSGTQLSVL.

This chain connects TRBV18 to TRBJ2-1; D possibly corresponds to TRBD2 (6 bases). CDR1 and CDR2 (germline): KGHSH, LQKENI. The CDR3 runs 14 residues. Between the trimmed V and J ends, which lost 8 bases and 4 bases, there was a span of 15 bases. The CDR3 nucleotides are TGTGCCAGCCAAGTGCCTAGCGAATACAATGAGCAGTTCTTC. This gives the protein CASQVPSEYNEQFF.

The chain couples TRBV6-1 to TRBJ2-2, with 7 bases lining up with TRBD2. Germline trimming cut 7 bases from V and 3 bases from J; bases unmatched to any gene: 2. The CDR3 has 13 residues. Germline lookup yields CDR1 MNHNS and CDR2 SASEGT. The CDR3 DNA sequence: TGTGCCAGCATTGGGAGGGACACCGGGGAGCTGTTTTTT. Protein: CASIGRDTGELFF.

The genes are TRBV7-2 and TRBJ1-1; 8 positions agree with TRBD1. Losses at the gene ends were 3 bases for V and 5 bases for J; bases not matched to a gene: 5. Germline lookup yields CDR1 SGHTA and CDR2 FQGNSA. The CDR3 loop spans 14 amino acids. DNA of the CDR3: TGTGCCAGCAGCTTTCGCCAGGGGGCTACTGAAGCTTTCTTT. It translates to CASSFRQGATEAFF.

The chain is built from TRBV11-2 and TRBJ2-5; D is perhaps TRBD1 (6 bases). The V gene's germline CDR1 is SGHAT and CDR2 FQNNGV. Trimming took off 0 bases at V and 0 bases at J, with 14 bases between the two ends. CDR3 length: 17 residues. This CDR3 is CASSLDLGGGDQETQYF. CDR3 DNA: TGTGCCAGCAGCTTAGATCTGGGTGGGGGCGACCAAGAGACCCAGTACTTC.